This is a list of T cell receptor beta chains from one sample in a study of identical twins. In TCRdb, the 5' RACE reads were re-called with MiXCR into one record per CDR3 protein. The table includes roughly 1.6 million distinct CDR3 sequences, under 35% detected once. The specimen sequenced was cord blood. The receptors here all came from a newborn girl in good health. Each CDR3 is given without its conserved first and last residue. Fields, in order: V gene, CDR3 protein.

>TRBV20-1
SAKMTSDAGELF
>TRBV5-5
ASSLGLAGYERY
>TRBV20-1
SAVPLASAQETQY
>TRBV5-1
ASSLTDSPYNEQF
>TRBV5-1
ASSFQGTNTEAF
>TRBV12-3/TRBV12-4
ASTRGSEQF
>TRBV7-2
ASSPGRNNQPQH
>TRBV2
ASSDYTRQVPQF
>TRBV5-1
ASSVGLAGGPYTDTQY
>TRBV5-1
ASSLDYRYEQY
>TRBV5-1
ASSATSGSGANVLT
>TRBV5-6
ASSPDPTNEKLF
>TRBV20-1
SARDFGNMNTEAF
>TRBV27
ASSLFGLTGGETQY
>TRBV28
ASTPGQGHYEQY
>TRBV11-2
ASSFRAGNTDTQY
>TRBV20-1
SAGSAELDIAKNIQY
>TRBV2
ASKLDTQY